The entry below describes one TCR beta chain. TCRdb ran MiXCR on the 5' RACE reads and lists one entry per CDR3 protein. The sample records 350,000 or so distinct CDR3 sequences, about 12% being singletons. The data stem from a study of identical twins. The same data also contributed to another study, on yellow fever vaccine responses in identical twins.

Sequencing input: CD8+ T cells sorted from blood. This TCR derives from a woman between 18 and 29 years old in good health.

CDR3 sequence (DNA): TGTGCCAGCAGCCACCCCGGTCGGGGGGGCCAAGAGACCCAGTACTTC. Protein: CASSHPGRGGQETQYF. The chain couples TRBV7-9 to TRBJ2-5; 8 bases map to TRBD2. The V segment lost 5 bases and the J segment 1 base; nucleotides outside the gene matches: 9. Germline assignment: CDR1 SEHNR and CDR2 FQNEAQ (reference sequence). The CDR3 sequence is 16 residues long. Supplemented by reference TRBV7-9 and TRBJ2-5, the full variable domain reads DTGVSQNPRHKITKRGQNVTFRCDPISEHNRLYWYRQTLGQGPEFLTYFQNEAQLEKSRLLSDRFSAERPKGSFSTLEIQRTEQGDSAMYLCASSHPGRGGQETQYFGPGTRLLVL.